These 30 T cell receptor beta chains came from one sample sequenced in a study of cytomegalovirus exposure and HLA in healthy donors. Primers for the PCR totalled 60 Vbeta and 13 Jbeta. Generated by immunoSEQ multiplex PCR, the TCRdb table keeps only in-frame clones and is missing some. The table includes under 200,000 clones, nearly 80% detected once. The source material was PBMCs. These receptor sequences come from a man aged 45-65 years in good health and CMV-seropositive.

The chain combines TRBV7-2 with TRBJ2-7; D gene uncertain. The V and J ends lost 5 bases and 2 bases respectively, with 10 bases between them. Germline CDR1 SGHTA, CDR2 FQGNSA. The CDR3 is 13 amino acids. As DNA, the CDR3 is TGTGCCAGCAGCCCGGTTACGACCTACGAGCAGTACTTC. Amino acids: CASSPVTTYEQYF.

This clone was found once. This chain joins TRBV10-3 and TRBJ1-5, with 8 positions matching TRBD1. The germline CDR1 and CDR2 sequences are ENHRY and SYGVKD. V shed 2 bases and J 6 bases; nucleotides not matched to a gene: 6. The CDR3 contains 15 residues. The CDR3 DNA sequence: TGTGCCATCAGTGAGGGGGCAGGGGGCTTTCAGCCCCAGCATTTT. It specifies CAISEGAGGFQPQHF.

This clone was picked up a small number of times. The chain has TRBV6-5 and TRBJ1-4; D call uncertain. Trimming left V 7 bases short and J 4 bases short, with 13 bases between. The CDR3 consists of 14 residues. In germline, CDR1 is MNHEY, CDR2 SVGAGI. This CDR3 reads CASKEGGINEKLFF. DNA of the CDR3: TGTGCCAGCAAGGAGGGCGGCATTAATGAAAAACTGTTTTTT.

This clone was detected only once. The rearrangement links TRBV7-7 to TRBJ1-4; 8 bases line up with TRBD1. The V segment lost 5 bases and the J segment 1 base; nucleotides outside the gene matches: 3. The germline V gene encodes CDR1 SSHAT and CDR2 FNYEAQ (reference sequence). CDR3 size: 15 residues. This CDR3 is CASSLQGGTNEKLFF. CDR3 nucleotides: TGTGCCAGCAGCCTACAGGGGGGAACTAATGAAAAACTGTTTTTT. Full variable domain (outside the CDR3, taken from reference TRBV7-7 and TRBJ1-4): GAGVSQSPRYKVTKRGQDVTLRCDPISSHATLYWYQQALGQGPEFLTYFNYEAQPDKSGLPSDRFSAERPEGSISTLTIQRTEQRDSAMYRCASSLQGGTNEKLFFGSGTQLSVL.

The CDR3 loop is CASSPGQGVVRRNTDTQYF. DNA for the CDR3: TGCGCCAGCAGCCCTGGACAGGGCGTTGTGCGGAGGAACACAGATACGCAGTATTTT. V is TRBV4-3 and J is TRBJ2-3; 8 bases fit TRBD1. CDR1 and CDR2 from the germline V gene are LGHNA and YSLEER. The CDR3 length is 19 residues. V shed 4 bases, J shed 2 bases, and the junction held 17 bases outside the gene matches.

The chain employs TRBV10-3 and TRBJ2-5; tentative D call: TRBD2 (7 bases). From germline, CDR1 is ENHRY and CDR2 SYGVKD. The CDR3 length is 14 residues. V was shortened by 11 bases and J by 5 bases, with 21 bases between the two germline ends. The CDR3 loop reads CASQRGGVDETQYF. The CDR3 DNA reads TGTGCCTCCCAAAGGGGGGGCGTGGATGAGACCCAGTACTTC.

This chain uses TRBV6-6 with TRBJ2-1; D unresolved. V lost 5 bases and J lost 2, with 7 bases in between. The V gene's germline CDR1 is MNHNY and CDR2 SVGAGI (reference sequence). The CDR3 is 13 residues long. The CDR3 loop reads CASSTTTYNEQFF. The CDR3 bases are TGTGCCAGCAGTACAACTACCTACAATGAGCAGTTCTTC.

The V and J genes are TRBV9 and TRBJ2-5; no clear D. The CDR3 is 15 amino acids. V lost 2 bases, J lost 4 bases, and 15 bases lay in between. The V gene's germline CDR1 is SGDLS and CDR2 YYNGEE. The CDR3 reads CASSVSSGPPETQYF. CDR3 bases: TGTGCCAGCAGCGTTTCATCAGGTCCCCCAGAGACCCAGTACTTC. Drawing the rest from reference TRBV9 and TRBJ2-5, the complete variable domain is DSGVTQTPKHLITATGQRVTLRCSPRSGDLSVYWYQQSLDQGLQFLIQYYNGEERAKGNILERFSAQQFPDLHSELNLSSLELGDSALYFCASSVSSGPPETQYFGPGTRLLVL.

The chain couples TRBV6-1 to TRBJ2-1, with 9 bases fitting TRBD1. The CDR3 covers 15 residues. Trimming took 2 bases from V and 8 from J; bases not matched to a gene: 7. The V gene's germline CDR1 is MNHNS and CDR2 SASEGT. CDR3 residues: CASSERGDRVYEQFF. In DNA form, the CDR3 reads TGTGCCAGCAGTGAAAGGGGGGACAGGGTATATGAGCAGTTCTTC.

Only one count was recorded for this clone. V gene TRBV5-4 combines with J gene TRBJ1-6; D perhaps matches TRBD1 (6 bases). CDR3 size: 16 residues. Trimming stripped 1 base from V and 6 bases from J, with 14 bases between. Germline V gives CDR1 SGHNT, CDR2 YYREEE (reference sequence). The CDR3 DNA reads as TGTGCCAGCAGCTTGAAAGGGGGTGGTTTTAATTCACCCCTCCACTTT. Translated: CASSLKGGGFNSPLHF.

The chain joins TRBV6-6 to TRBJ2-5; TRBD1 aligns across 11 bases. V dropped 7 bases and J dropped 5; count of bases not matched to a gene: 6. Looked up from germline, CDR1 is MNHNY and CDR2 is SVGAGI (reference sequence). This CDR3 has 14 residues. CDR3 protein: CASKRTGGEETQYF. The CDR3, as DNA: TGTGCCAGCAAGAGGACAGGGGGCGAGGAGACCCAGTACTTC.

This clone was seen only a few times. The V gene is TRBV29-1, the J gene TRBJ2-1; no clear D gene. Trimming stripped 6 bases from V and 6 bases from J, with 9 bases between. This CDR3 spans 11 amino acids. CDR1 SQVTM and CDR2 ANQGSEA come from the germline V gene. CDR3 amino acids: CSVQVGNEQFF. The CDR3 DNA reads TGCAGCGTGCAGGTGGGCAATGAGCAGTTCTTC.

V usage is TRBV19 and J usage is TRBJ2-5, with TRBD1 as a possible D gene (6 bases). V was clipped by 1 base and J by 10 bases, with 16 bases between them. The CDR3 has 14 amino acids. Per the germline V gene, CDR1 is LNHDA and CDR2 is SQIVND (reference sequence). The CDR3 region is CASSIGQDVRDQYF. The CDR3 DNA follows: TGTGCCAGTAGTATAGGACAGGACGTTCGGGACCAGTACTTC.

The V gene is TRBV4-2, the J gene TRBJ2-1; TRBD2 matches at 11 bases. This CDR3 comprises 16 residues. Germline V gene sequence: CDR1 LGHNA, CDR2 YNFKEQ. J gave up 9 bases and V 1 base, and 8 bases lay outside the gene matches. CDR3 residues: CASSQVGLAGGSEQFF. CDR3 coding DNA: TGTGCCAGCAGCCAAGTAGGGCTAGCGGGGGGAAGTGAGCAGTTCTTC.

The CDR3 spells CASSKVERWHGGKVRTQYF. The CDR3 DNA reads as TGTGCCAGCAGCAAAGTGGAGAGGTGGCATGGGGGCAAGGTGCGGACCCAGTACTTC. V usage is TRBV21-1 and J usage is TRBJ2-5; the table's D call, TRBD1, has no DNA check behind it. TRBV21-1 is a documented pseudogene. The CDR3 covers 19 residues.

The chain employs TRBV7-6 and TRBJ2-5; 7 positions agree with TRBD1. The CDR3 extends over 13 amino acids. The V gene end was trimmed by 5 bases and the J gene end by 5 bases; junction bases not matched to a gene: 5. The V gene's germline CDR1 is SGHVS and CDR2 FNYEAQ. The CDR3: CASSPGGVETQYF. The CDR3 DNA reads as TGTGCCAGCAGCCCAGGGGGTGTGGAGACCCAGTACTTC.

This clone was seen just once. The chain combines TRBV4-1 with TRBJ2-3; 9 bases line up with TRBD2. CDR1 MGHRA and CDR2 YSYEKL come from the germline V gene. With 1 base clipped from V and 3 bases from J, the junction kept 23 bases outside the gene matches. This CDR3 has 22 amino acids. CDR3 nucleotides: TGCGCCAGCAGCCAAGTACGAGGAGGGGAGCGGGGGGAACTTAAATGGACAGATACGCAGTATTTT. It yields the protein CASSQVRGGERGELKWTDTQYF.

On this clone itself: Its ends do not fully match the called genes, so a read error is possible. The same CDR3 is also encoded by other DNA sequences in this sample. The V and J genes are TRBV10-3 and TRBJ1-6; no definite D call. The CDR3 length is 16 residues. CDR1 is ENHRY, CDR2 SYGVKD, per germline. The CDR3 nucleotides are TGTGCCATCAGCGAGTCGAAGTCCGGTAGTGGTTCACCCCTCCACTTT. It translates to CAISESKSGSGSPLHF.

The J gene is TRBJ1-5, the V gene TRBV5-1, with D hard to call. CDR1 and CDR2 from the germline V gene are SGHRS and YFSETQ. The CDR3 runs 14 residues. Trimming stripped 2 bases from V and 3 bases from J, with 9 bases between. The CDR3 bases are TGCGCCAGCAGCTTTGACGGGTCCAATCAGCCCCAGCATTTT. Encoded protein: CASSFDGSNQPQHF. Filled out from reference TRBV5-1 and TRBJ1-5, the complete variable domain reads KAGVTQTPRYLIKTRGQQVTLSCSPISGHRSVSWYQQTPGQGLQFLFEYFSETQRNKGNFPGRFSGRQFSNSRSEMNVSTLELGDSALYLCASSFDGSNQPQHFGDGTRLSIL.

The chain carries TRBV4-1 and TRBJ1-4; D gene unclear. V was shortened by 4 bases and J by 4 bases, with 13 bases between the two germline ends. The germline gives CDR1 MGHRA, CDR2 YSYEKL. The CDR3 length is 15 residues. The CDR3 nucleotides read TGCGCCAGCAGCCCTTATGAGGCTTTTAATGAAAAACTGTTTTTT. The encoded protein is CASSPYEAFNEKLFF.

The chain's CDR3 is CASSSSQGFSTEAFF. The CDR3 DNA follows: TGTGCCAGCAGTTCATCACAGGGGTTTTCCACTGAAGCTTTCTTT. This sequence joins TRBV28 and TRBJ1-1; 7 bases map to TRBD1. Germline CDR1 MDHEN, CDR2 SYDVKM. The length of the CDR3 is 15 residues. J was trimmed by 4 bases and V by 4 bases; bases with no gene match: 9.

The chain employs TRBV2 and TRBJ2-7; maybe TRBD1 (6 bases). The V gene lost 1 base and the J gene lost 4 bases, with 14 bases spanning the gap. Germline lookup yields CDR1 SNHLY and CDR2 FYNNEI. The CDR3 has 15 residues. The CDR3 sequence: CASSEVDSITYEQYV. The DNA of the CDR3 is TGTGCCAGCAGTGAAGTGGACAGCATCACTTACGAGCAGTACGTC.

This clone was recorded a few times. The chain couples TRBV5-1 to TRBJ1-5; 9 positions agree with TRBD1. This CDR3 has 16 amino acids. Looked up from germline, CDR1 is SGHRS and CDR2 is YFSETQ. Trimming took 0 bases from V and 6 from J; bases not matched to a gene: 7. The CDR3 is CASSLGGQGLSQPQHF. The CDR3 DNA follows: TGCGCCAGCAGCTTGGGAGGACAGGGGTTAAGTCAGCCCCAGCATTTT.

J is TRBJ1-1 and V is TRBV18; D unresolved. The V end lost 1 base, the J end lost 3 bases, and 6 bases lay between the germline ends. Germline values: CDR1 KGHSH, CDR2 LQKENI. CDR3 size: 13 residues. The DNA of the CDR3 is TGTGCCAGCTCACCACTGGGAGACACTGAAGCTTTCTTT. Translating it yields CASSPLGDTEAFF.

This chain uses TRBV9 with TRBJ2-2; D unresolved. V was trimmed by 5 bases and J by 4 bases, leaving 9 bases between them. From germline, CDR1 is SGDLS and CDR2 YYNGEE. The CDR3 contains 13 residues. The CDR3 sequence: CASRGTGTGELFF. The CDR3, as DNA: TGTGCCAGCAGAGGAACGGGCACCGGGGAGCTGTTTTTT.

The chain is built from TRBV7-2 and TRBJ2-7, with 12 bases that match TRBD2. J gave up 3 bases and V 5 bases, and 5 bases lay outside the gene matches. CDR3 size: 15 residues. CDR1 is SGHTA and CDR2 is FQGNSA in the germline V gene. For the CDR3, the DNA is TGTGCCAGCAGCCCACCGGGACTAGCGGGCTACGAGCAGTACTTC. This translates into CASSPPGLAGYEQYF.

The chain couples TRBV4-3 to TRBJ2-1, with 12 bases identical to TRBD2. This CDR3 is 16 amino acids long. The V segment lost 1 base and the J segment 9 bases; nucleotides outside the gene matches: 7. Germline V lookup: CDR1 LGHNA, CDR2 YSLEER. The CDR3 region is CASSQGLAGGFTEQFF. CDR3 sequence (DNA): TGCGCCAGCAGCCAAGGGCTAGCGGGGGGGTTCACTGAGCAGTTCTTC.

This chain connects TRBV14 to TRBJ2-1; possibly TRBD1 for D (6 bases). This CDR3 is 12 amino acids long. V dropped 6 bases and J dropped 6 bases, with 9 bases sitting between them. Germline CDR1 SGHDN, CDR2 FVKESK. Written as DNA, the CDR3 is TGTGCCAGCAGTAACAGGGTCAATGAGCAGTTCTTC. As protein: CASSNRVNEQFF.

The chain couples TRBV2 to TRBJ1-2; D is perhaps TRBD1 (5 bases). Trimming cost V 7 bases and J 5 bases, with 11 bases left between them. CDR1 and CDR2 from the germline V gene are SNHLY and FYNNEI. The CDR3 contains 12 residues. The CDR3 is CASTRGGYGYTF. CDR3 nucleotides: TGTGCCAGCACCCGGGGGGGGTATGGCTACACCTTC.

V is TRBV19 and J is TRBJ2-2; D possibly corresponds to TRBD1 (5 bases). The germline gives CDR1 LNHDA, CDR2 SQIVND (reference sequence). V gave up 1 base and J gave up 0 bases, with 9 bases separating them. This CDR3 has 16 residues. In nucleotides, the CDR3 is TGTGCCAGTAGTATAGGAAAGGACACGAACACCGGGGAGCTGTTTTTT. Translation gives CASSIGKDTNTGELFF.